The 31 T cell receptor beta chains below come from one sample, sequenced in a study of blood T cell repertoires in COVID-19. Some clones are missing from TCRdb's copy, which holds only in-frame ones; the method was immunoSEQ multiplex PCR. The top ten hold 6.5% to 7% of the sample, which has approximately 190,000 clones, 70% to 85% seen once. Material for sequencing was peripheral blood. The receptors come from a human donor with acute or convalescent COVID-19. The donor label of this sample is uncertain.

This sequence joins TRBV6-5 and TRBJ1-2; 8 nucleotides match TRBD1. Germline V gene sequence: CDR1 MNHEY, CDR2 SVGAGI. V shed 5 bases, J shed 4 bases, and the junction held 6 bases outside the gene matches. This CDR3 contains 14 residues. The CDR3 nucleotides read TGTGCCAGCAGTAATCCGGACAGGGCCTATGGCTACACCTTC. This gives the protein CASSNPDRAYGYTF.

This chain links TRBV6-5 with TRBJ1-3; 7 nucleotides align to TRBD1. Losses at the gene ends were 6 bases for V and 3 bases for J; bases not matched to a gene: 8. The germline CDR1 and CDR2 sequences are MNHEY and SVGAGI. CDR3 length: 15 residues. CDR3 sequence (DNA): TGTGCCAGCAGACTCTCGACAGGGAATGGAAACACCATATATTTT. It specifies CASRLSTGNGNTIYF.

The chain has TRBV19 and TRBJ1-4; no reliable D call. Between the trimmed V and J ends, which lost 5 bases and 8 bases, there was a span of 18 bases. There are 15 residues in the CDR3. The germline V gene has CDR1 LNHDA and CDR2 SQIVND (reference sequence). This CDR3 is CASSPTRQRVEKLFF. As DNA, the CDR3 is TGTGCCAGTAGTCCCACCCGTCAGAGGGTCGAAAAACTGTTTTTT.

This chain uses TRBV12-3 or TRBV12-4 with TRBJ1-1; D ambiguous. Trimming pared 5 bases from V and 5 bases from J, leaving 9 bases between. The CDR3 totals 12 residues. The CDR3 DNA follows: TGTGCCAGCAGTCCCTCTAGAACTGAAGCTTTCTTT. Translating it yields CASSPSRTEAFF.

The gene calls are TRBV2 and TRBJ1-5, with D hard to call. The CDR3 loop spans 14 amino acids. The V end was cut by 3 bases, the J end by 2 bases, with 8 bases between. Per germline, CDR1 SNHLY and CDR2 FYNNEI. Here the CDR3 reads CASSERAGNQPQHF. CDR3 nucleotide sequence: TGTGCCAGCAGTGAGAGGGCCGGCAATCAGCCCCAGCATTTT.

This chain links TRBV27 with TRBJ2-3, with 16 bases matching TRBD2. This CDR3 is built from 14 residues. Trimming cost V 6 bases and J 12 bases; bases outside gene matches: 6. Germline V gene lookup returns CDR1 MNHEY and CDR2 SMNVEV (reference sequence). CDR3 sequence (DNA): TGTGCCAGCAGGTCCGGGACTAGCGGGAGGGCCCAGTATTTT. Amino acids: CASRSGTSGRAQYF.

This clone was recorded only once. V usage is TRBV19 and J usage is TRBJ1-1; tentative D call: TRBD1 (6 bases). The CDR3 totals 17 residues. Trimming left V 7 bases short and J 0 bases short, with 21 bases between. Germline V gene sequence: CDR1 LNHDA, CDR2 SQIVND (reference sequence). CDR3 DNA sequence: TGTGCCAGTACCGAAGGACAGCCAGGTGGGATGAACACTGAAGCTTTCTTT. Protein sequence: CASTEGQPGGMNTEAFF.

The chain links TRBV6-2 or TRBV6-3 to TRBJ1-1, with 7 bases lining up with TRBD1. The V segment lost 5 bases and the J segment 0 bases; nucleotides outside the gene matches: 3. Germline V gene data show CDR1 as MNHEY and CDR2 as SVGEGT. CDR3 length: 14 residues. The CDR3 loop is CASSPDRVNTEAFF. The CDR3 bases are TGTGCCAGCAGTCCCGACAGGGTGAACACTGAAGCTTTCTTT.

The chain joins TRBV18 to TRBJ2-7, with 8 bases lining up with TRBD1. The V gene end was trimmed by 4 bases and the J gene end by 3 bases; junction bases not matched to a gene: 8. This CDR3 is built from 15 residues. CDR1 and CDR2 from the germline V gene are KGHSH and LQKENI. CDR3 sequence (DNA): TGTGCCAGCTCACTAGGGACAGGCCGTTTCTACGAGCAGTACTTC. It codes for CASSLGTGRFYEQYF.

This chain joins TRBV9 and TRBJ2-7, with a possible D match to TRBD1 (6 bases). Trimming removed 2 bases at V and 7 bases at J, with 16 bases between. The CDR3 covers 14 residues. The germline V gene encodes CDR1 SGDLS and CDR2 YYNGEE. CDR3 sequence: CASSVGQQGIEQYF. The CDR3 nucleotides read TGTGCCAGCAGCGTGGGCCAACAGGGTATAGAGCAGTACTTC.

A few counts support this clone. The rearrangement uses TRBV24-1 and TRBJ2-7; D is ambiguous. Germline V CDR1 and CDR2: KGHDR, SFDVKD. V lost 9 bases and J lost 4, with 6 bases in between. There are 10 residues in the CDR3. Written as DNA, the CDR3 is TGTGCCACCCTTGTTTACGAGCAGTACTTC. This translates into CATLVYEQYF.

The gene calls are TRBV23-1 and TRBJ2-7; tentatively, D is TRBD2 (5 bases). TRBV23-1 is flagged as an ORF with uncertain function. This CDR3 contains 13 residues. V was pared by 4 bases and J by 1 base, with 8 bases between. This CDR3 reads CASSRTGSYEQYF. The DNA of the CDR3 is TGCGCCAGCAGTCGGACGGGATCCTACGAGCAGTACTTC.

This chain links TRBV27 with TRBJ2-7; perhaps TRBD2 as D (6 bases). In germline, CDR1 is MNHEY, CDR2 SMNVEV (reference sequence). Trimming stripped 1 base from V and 4 bases from J, with 11 bases between. CDR3 length: 14 residues. CDR3 loop: CASSLYGSGYEQYF. For the CDR3, the DNA is TGTGCCAGCAGTTTATACGGGAGTGGGTACGAGCAGTACTTC.

This sequence joins TRBV6-5 and TRBJ1-3, with 7 nucleotides matching TRBD1. Germline V gene lookup returns CDR1 MNHEY and CDR2 SVGAGI. After removal of 0 bases from V and 4 bases from J, the junction contained 3 bases not matched to a gene. The CDR3 loop spans 15 amino acids. CDR3 nucleotides: TGTGCCAGCAGTTACTCGACAGGGAGGGGAAACACCATATATTTT. Its translation: CASSYSTGRGNTIYF.

The chain joins TRBV18 to TRBJ2-5, with 7 bases fitting TRBD1. V lost 5 bases to trimming and J lost 3 bases; unmatched junction nucleotides: 9. Germline loops: CDR1 KGHSH, CDR2 LQKENI. The CDR3 sequence is 15 residues long. The CDR3 DNA reads TGTGCCAGCTCATCGCCGACAGGGTCTAAAGAGACCCAGTACTTC. This sequence encodes CASSSPTGSKETQYF.

This clone occurred once. The V call is TRBV6-6, the J call TRBJ2-1; perhaps TRBD1 as D (5 bases). Germline V CDR1 and CDR2: MNHNY, SVGAGI (reference sequence). V lost 0 bases and J 5 bases, leaving 11 bases between the germline ends. There are 15 residues in the CDR3. CDR3 sequence: CASSYSFKGDNEQFF. CDR3 nucleotide sequence: TGTGCCAGCAGTTACTCGTTTAAAGGGGACAATGAGCAGTTCTTC.

This clone was recorded once. CDR3 sequence: CASSYRGLAKNIQYF. In DNA, the CDR3 is TGTGCCAGCAGTTATAGGGGACTAGCCAAAAACATTCAGTACTTC. The chain is built from TRBV6-5 and TRBJ2-4, with a possible D match to TRBD2 (6 bases). The CDR3 contains 15 residues. Germline lookup yields CDR1 MNHEY and CDR2 SVGAGI. Trimming removed 3 bases from V and 0 bases from J, with 9 bases in between.

The rearrangement joins TRBV5-6 to TRBJ2-3, with 10 bases lining up with TRBD2. V dropped 5 bases and J dropped 6; count of bases not matched to a gene: 9. The CDR3 is 15 residues long. The germline CDR1 and CDR2 sequences are SGHDT and YYEEEE. The CDR3 region is CASSSSGRATDTQYF. CDR3 sequence (DNA): TGTGCCAGCAGTTCGAGCGGGAGGGCCACGGATACGCAGTATTTT.

CDR3 coding DNA: TGTGCCAGCAGTGACGTGACAGACCAGCCCCAGCATTTT. Protein sequence: CASSDVTDQPQHF. The rearrangement joins TRBV25-1 to TRBJ1-5, with a tentative D call TRBD1 (5 bases). This CDR3 region has 13 residues. With 3 bases removed from V and 7 bases from J, the gap between germline ends came to 10 bases. From germline, CDR1 is MGHDK and CDR2 SYGVNS. The complete variable domain, with remaining parts taken from reference TRBV25-1 and TRBJ1-5, reads EADIYQTPRYLVIGTGKKITLECSQTMGHDKMYWYQQDPGMELHLIHYSYGVNSTEKGDLSSESTVSRIRTEHFPLTLESARPSHTSQYLCASSDVTDQPQHFGDGTRLSIL.

The chain has TRBV3-1 (or the pseudogene TRBV3-2) and TRBJ2-7; D is ambiguous. CDR1 and CDR2 (germline): LGHDT, YNNKEL (reference sequence). V was pared by 2 bases and J by 5 bases, with 7 bases between. The length of the CDR3 is 12 residues. The CDR3 region is CASSQSLNEQYF. Written as DNA, the CDR3 is TGTGCCAGCAGCCAATCTCTTAACGAGCAGTACTTC.

The V and J genes are TRBV6-5 and TRBJ2-7, with TRBD2 as a possible D gene (6 bases). Germline V gene sequence: CDR1 MNHEY, CDR2 SVGAGI. Trimming left V 4 bases short and J 3 bases short, with 16 bases between. The CDR3 runs to 15 residues. Here the CDR3 reads CASSSSGTGIYEQYF. The CDR3 nucleotides are TGTGCCAGCAGTTCCTCCGGGACTGGAATCTACGAGCAGTACTTC.

This chain uses TRBV10-1 with TRBJ2-7; TRBD2 matches 7 bases. Germline trimming cut 2 bases from V and 2 bases from J; bases unmatched to any gene: 6. Germline lookup yields CDR1 WNHNN and CDR2 SYGVQD (reference sequence). The CDR3 spans 15 residues. The CDR3 protein is CASSEASGPTYEQYF. DNA of the CDR3: TGCGCCAGCAGTGAGGCTAGCGGACCCACCTACGAGCAGTACTTC.

V gene TRBV6-6 combines with J gene TRBJ1-1, with no clear D. Germline CDR1 MNHNY, CDR2 SVGAGI (reference sequence). The CDR3 loop spans 16 amino acids. V lost 6 bases to trimming and J lost 7 bases, with 24 bases between them. The DNA for the CDR3 is TGTGCCAGCAGCTTTAATTCACCCCTGGCCGCGGGTGAAGCTTTCTTT. Residues: CASSFNSPLAAGEAFF.

The rearrangement links TRBV30 to TRBJ1-5; 7 positions agree with TRBD1. CDR1 and CDR2 (germline): GTSNPN, SVGIG (reference sequence). This CDR3 contains 15 residues. Trimming at V came to 1 base and at J to 2 bases, leaving 5 bases not matched to a gene. For the CDR3, the DNA is TGTGCCTGGAGTGGGCAGGGGGGCCGCAATCAGCCCCAGCATTTT. Translated: CAWSGQGGRNQPQHF.

The genes are TRBV19 and TRBJ2-7; the match to TRBD1 covers 10 bases. This CDR3 region has 17 residues. Germline loops: CDR1 LNHDA, CDR2 SQIVND (reference sequence). Trimming cost V 4 bases and J 4 bases; bases outside gene matches: 13. This chain's CDR3 is CASSRSAGRQGAYEQYF. The CDR3, as DNA: TGTGCCAGTAGTAGAAGCGCGGGGAGACAGGGGGCTTACGAGCAGTACTTC. The variable domain in full, completed from reference TRBV19 and TRBJ2-7, reads DGGITQSPKYLFRKEGQNVTLSCEQNLNHDAMYWYRQDPGQGLRLIYYSQIVNDFQKGDIAEGYSVSREKKESFPLTVTSAQKNPTAFYLCASSRSAGRQGAYEQYFGPGTRLTVT.

The chain is built from TRBV7-9 and TRBJ1-1; TRBD1 matches at 9 bases. V trimming: 5 bases; J trimming: 3 bases; junction bases outside the gene matches: 7. Germline CDR1 reads SEHNR; CDR2 reads FQNEAQ (reference sequence). This CDR3 comprises 15 residues. CDR3 sequence reads: CASSGSGTGYTEAFF. The CDR3 DNA is TGTGCCAGCAGCGGATCCGGGACAGGGTACACTGAAGCTTTCTTT. Drawing the rest from reference TRBV7-9 and TRBJ1-1, the complete variable domain is DTGVSQNPRHKITKRGQNVTFRCDPISEHNRLYWYRQTLGQGPEFLTYFQNEAQLEKSRLLSDRFSAERPKGSFSTLEIQRTEQGDSAMYLCASSGSGTGYTEAFFGQGTRLTVV.

The V gene is TRBV4-1, the J gene TRBJ1-6, with 9 bases matching TRBD1. Trimming removed 1 base from V and 5 bases from J; junction bases left unmatched: 15. Per the germline V gene, CDR1 is MGHRA and CDR2 is YSYEKL. This CDR3 has 20 amino acids. The CDR3 region has the DNA TGCGCCAGCAGCCAAGTCTTGGACAGGGGTTTCGTGGTCCATAATTCACCCCTCCACTTT. Protein product: CASSQVLDRGFVVHNSPLHF.

This chain uses TRBV5-1 with TRBJ2-3; maybe TRBD1 (6 bases). Germline CDR1 is SGHRS and CDR2 is YFSETQ. The CDR3 consists of 15 residues. V lost 3 bases, J lost 0 bases, and 11 bases lay in between. As DNA, the CDR3 is TGCGCCAGCAGCTCCGGGACAAGCAGCACAGATACGCAGTATTTT. It is translated as CASSSGTSSTDTQYF.

The chain carries TRBV7-6 and TRBJ2-7; D might be TRBD1 (5 bases). The CDR3 has 14 amino acids. V dropped 2 bases and J dropped 6 bases, with 14 bases sitting between them. Germline lookup yields CDR1 SGHVS and CDR2 FNYEAQ. For the CDR3, the DNA is TGTGCCAGCAGCTTATATTCAGGGTTGGGCGAGCAGTACTTC. It encodes CASSLYSGLGEQYF.

The rearrangement joins TRBV11-3 to TRBJ2-1; D might be TRBD1 (6 bases). V lost 5 bases and J 6 bases, leaving 14 bases between the germline ends. CDR3 length: 14 residues. Germline values: CDR1 SGHNT, CDR2 YENEEA. The CDR3 bases are TGTGCCAGCAGCCCCGAGGTACAGGGCAATGAGCAGTTCTTC. This sequence encodes CASSPEVQGNEQFF.

The rearrangement uses TRBV5-1 and TRBJ2-7; 10 nucleotides match TRBD2. Germline V gene data show CDR1 as SGHRS and CDR2 as YFSETQ. This CDR3 spans 14 amino acids. With V trimmed by 3 bases and J by 6 bases, 6 bases remained unmatched. The CDR3: CASSSLAGKGEQYF. CDR3 coding DNA: TGCGCCAGCAGCTCACTAGCGGGAAAAGGCGAGCAGTACTTC.